A single sample is the source of the 9 T cell receptor beta chains below, sequenced in a study of T cells in Graves' hyperthyroidism and ophthalmopathy. Template material for amplifying TCR beta CDR3 regions consisted of RNA transcripts. During a first-round RT-PCR of the TCR CDR3, the HTBI primer set was used. MiXCR was run by TCRdb on the multiplex PCR reads, yielding one entry per CDR3 protein. The sample has fewer than 750,000 distinct CDR3 sequences, about half seen once; the top ten hold around 7.7%. Sequenced material: peripheral blood or thyroid tissue (not recorded which). These receptors were taken from a woman between 18 and 29 years old with Graves' hyperthyroidism.

The V and J genes are TRBV20-1 and TRBJ2-3, with D perhaps matching TRBD2 (6 bases). The CDR3 sequence is 12 residues long. In germline, CDR1 is DFQATT, CDR2 SNEGSKA (reference sequence). Between the trimmed V and J ends, which lost 6 bases and 4 bases, there was a span of 11 bases. Written as DNA, the CDR3 is TGCAGTGCCGGGAGCATCCCAGATACGCAGTATTTT. Its protein is CSAGSIPDTQYF.

This rearrangement joins TRBV6-1 to TRBJ1-2; TRBD1 agrees at 7 bases. The CDR3 consists of 14 residues. Germline V gene lookup returns CDR1 MNHNS and CDR2 SASEGT. V lost 7 bases and J lost 4; bases outside the gene matches: 9. The CDR3 region is CASKLDRVSYGYTF. CDR3 nucleotide sequence: TGTGCCAGCAAACTCGACAGGGTCAGCTATGGCTACACCTTC.

This clonotype was counted between two and nine times. The chain couples TRBV6-6 to TRBJ2-3, with a tentative D call TRBD2 (6 bases). The V end lost 5 bases, the J end lost 9 bases, and 21 bases lay between the germline ends. The germline CDR1 and CDR2 sequences are MNHNY and SVGAGI (reference sequence). There are 15 residues in the CDR3. CDR3 amino acids: CASSEGTHGPQTQYF. The CDR3 DNA reads as TGTGCCAGCAGTGAAGGGACTCATGGTCCGCAGACGCAGTATTTT.

The chain combines TRBV20-1 with TRBJ2-7, with a possible D match to TRBD1 (5 bases). The germline gives CDR1 DFQATT, CDR2 SNEGSKA (reference sequence). The V end lost 0 bases, the J end lost 0 bases, and 6 bases lay between the germline ends. The CDR3 runs to 13 residues. CDR3 DNA: TGCAGTGCTAGAGATCAGGGCTCCTACGAGCAGTACTTC. Translated, it gives CSARDQGSYEQYF.

In this sample, this clonotype turned up many times. The rearrangement uses TRBV10-3 and TRBJ2-7, with 10 bases that match TRBD2. The CDR3 extends over 14 amino acids. The germline V gene has CDR1 ENHRY and CDR2 SYGVKD. Unmatched junction bases numbered 6, after V lost 7 bases and J lost 3 bases. CDR3 in amino acids: CAITGVAGGYEQYF. CDR3 nucleotides: TGTGCCATCACGGGAGTAGCGGGAGGCTACGAGCAGTACTTC.

This chain connects TRBV15 to TRBJ1-1; D uncertain. CDR1 and CDR2 (germline): LNHNV, YYDKDF (reference sequence). The CDR3 is made up of 17 amino acids. Trimming removed 0 bases from V and 4 bases from J, with 18 bases in between. Here the CDR3 reads CATSREASVGFGTEAFF. The CDR3 nucleotides are TGTGCCACCAGCAGAGAGGCCTCCGTGGGCTTTGGCACTGAAGCTTTCTTT.

This chain joins TRBV19 and TRBJ2-1; 9 bases match TRBD1. There are 15 residues in the CDR3. Germline assignment: CDR1 LNHDA and CDR2 SQIVND (reference sequence). The J segment lost 8 bases and the V segment lost 3 bases, leaving 8 bases of the junction unmatched. CDR3 region: CASSMLDRGLYEQFF. The CDR3 bases are TGTGCCAGTAGTATGTTGGACAGGGGATTGTATGAGCAGTTCTTC.

This clonotype was seen a few times. V usage is TRBV25-1 and J usage is TRBJ2-3; TRBD2 agrees at 7 bases. The germline V gene encodes CDR1 MGHDK and CDR2 SYGVNS. The CDR3 consists of 14 residues. Trimming removed 7 bases from V and 0 bases from J; junction bases left unmatched: 4. CDR3 in amino acids: CASNPSGSTDTQYF. The CDR3 coding sequence is TGTGCCAGCAACCCTAGCGGCAGCACAGATACGCAGTATTTT.

This rearrangement joins TRBV7-3 to TRBJ1-2; tentative D call: TRBD1 (6 bases). V was shortened by 1 base and J by 7 bases, with 16 bases between the two germline ends. Germline assignment: CDR1 SGHTA and CDR2 FQGTGA. The CDR3 extends over 15 amino acids. In nucleotides, the CDR3 is TGTGCCAGCAGCTTAATGGGGGGCAGGGAGGGTGGCTACACCTTC. Amino acid sequence: CASSLMGGREGGYTF. Full variable domain (missing parts from reference TRBV7-3 and TRBJ1-2): GAGVSQTPSNKVTEKGKYVELRCDPISGHTALYWYRQSLGQGPEFLIYFQGTGAADDSGLPNDRFFAVRPEGSVSTLKIQRTERGDSAVYLCASSLMGGREGGYTFGSGTRLTVV.